The 28 T cell receptor beta chains reported below all come from one sample, sequenced in a study of T cell repertoires in cytomegalovirus infection. TCRdb reanalysed the reads using MiXCR and keeps one entry per CDR3 protein. The data show more than 650,000 distinct CDR3 sequences, 35% to 45% seen once. The specimen sequenced was PBMCs. Receptors were obtained from a human donor in good health (CMV status not recorded). Some clones in this sample may be carry-over from other donors' samples.

In this sample, this clonotype turned up many times. The chain links TRBV7-2 to TRBJ2-5, with 8 bases lining up with TRBD1. Looked up from germline, CDR1 is SGHTA and CDR2 is FQGNSA. This CDR3 contains 18 residues. The V segment lost 2 bases and the J segment 5 bases; nucleotides outside the gene matches: 16. The chain's CDR3 is CASSLLPAGGFLRETQYF. The CDR3 DNA is TGTGCCAGCAGCTTATTGCCGGCAGGGGGCTTTCTTAGGGAGACCCAGTACTTC.

The table lists this clonotype with a few counts. The chain links TRBV6-1 to TRBJ2-6; D is unresolved. Trimming pared 8 bases from V and 1 base from J, leaving 9 bases between. CDR1 is MNHNS, CDR2 SASEGT, per germline. The CDR3 has 14 residues. The CDR3 spells CASLSSSGANVLTF. CDR3 bases: TGTGCCAGCCTAAGTTCGTCTGGGGCCAACGTCCTGACTTTC.

V usage is TRBV11-3 and J usage is TRBJ2-3, with 8 bases fitting TRBD2. V dropped 5 bases and J dropped 3; count of bases not matched to a gene: 16. The CDR3 extends over 18 amino acids. The germline V gene has CDR1 SGHNT and CDR2 YENEEA. CDR3 loop: CASSPGGASGYPTDTQYF. The CDR3 DNA sequence: TGTGCCAGCAGCCCCGGTGGGGCTAGCGGGTACCCGACAGATACGCAGTATTTT.

The rearrangement uses TRBV19 and TRBJ1-1; D gene uncertain. In germline, CDR1 is LNHDA, CDR2 SQIVND (reference sequence). With 3 bases removed from V and 3 bases from J, the gap between germline ends came to 11 bases. The length of the CDR3 is 14 residues. The CDR3 sequence is CASSMWERDTEAFF. Here the CDR3 DNA reads TGTGCCAGTAGTATGTGGGAGAGGGACACTGAAGCTTTCTTT.

The chain recombines TRBV6-1 with TRBJ1-5, with 7 bases that match TRBD1. The CDR3 extends over 16 amino acids. V lost 2 bases to trimming and J lost 1 base; unmatched junction nucleotides: 5. In germline, CDR1 is MNHNS, CDR2 SASEGT. The CDR3 DNA reads TGTGCCAGCAGTGAATCGCGGGGACAGAGCAATCAGCCCCAGCATTTT. This sequence encodes CASSESRGQSNQPQHF.

V and J are TRBV12-3 or TRBV12-4 and TRBJ1-1; a possible D gene is TRBD1 (6 bases). V gave up 1 base and J gave up 5 bases, with 17 bases separating them. CDR3 length equals 16 residues. CDR3 residues: CASSLVKGHPRTEAFF. CDR3 coding DNA: TGTGCCAGCAGTTTAGTTAAGGGACACCCGAGGACTGAAGCTTTCTTT.

This clonotype has more than one count but fewer than ten. This rearrangement joins TRBV28 to TRBJ1-2; D possibly corresponds to TRBD1 (5 bases). Germline CDR1 and CDR2: MDHEN and SYDVKM. The ends were cut back, 7 bases at V and 4 bases at J, with 10 bases in the middle. The CDR3 covers 12 residues. CDR3 protein: CASKQGTYGYTF. CDR3 nucleotide sequence: TGTGCCAGCAAACAAGGGACCTATGGCTACACCTTC.

As to this clonotype: Given a much more abundant clone one base away, this may be a read error. The chain couples TRBV7-8 to TRBJ2-6, with a possible D match to TRBD1 (5 bases). Germline V CDR1 and CDR2: SGHVS, FQNEAQ. The CDR3 sequence is 16 residues long. In nucleotides, the CDR3 is TGTGCCAGCAGCTCTCGATGGGGCTCTGGGGCCAACGGCCTGACTTTC. The encoded protein is CASSSRWGSGANGLTF. Drawing the rest from reference TRBV7-8 and TRBJ2-6, the complete variable domain is GAGVSQSPRYKVAKRGQDVALRCDPISGHVSLFWYQQALGQGPEFLTYFQNEAQLDKSGLPSDRFFAERPEGSVSTLKIQRTQQEDSAVYLCASSSRWGSGANGLTFGAGSRLTVL.

Remarks on this clonotype: The conserved closing phenylalanine or tryptophan is absent in this CDR3, likely reflecting a read error. The V call is TRBV12-3 or TRBV12-4, the J call TRBJ2-7, with 11 bases fitting TRBD2. Losses at the gene ends were 6 bases for V and 4 bases for J; bases not matched to a gene: 11. The CDR3 has 16 amino acids. The CDR3 here is CASSRSRLAGSYEQYL. In DNA form, the CDR3 reads TGTGCCAGCAGCCGATCCAGACTAGCGGGGTCGTACGAGCAGTACTTA.

This clonotype was observed at least ten times. This chain joins TRBV7-8 and TRBJ2-7, with 9 positions matching TRBD2. Germline V lookup: CDR1 SGHVS, CDR2 FQNEAQ. V shed 5 bases and J 1 base; nucleotides not matched to a gene: 6. The length of the CDR3 is 15 residues. The CDR3 is CASSRLSGGSYEQYF. The CDR3 region has the DNA TGTGCCAGCAGCCGACTTAGCGGGGGTTCCTACGAGCAGTACTTC.

The CDR3 bases are TGCGCCAGCAGCTCCGGGAGATTCCTGAACACTGAAGCTTTCTTT. Translated, it gives CASSSGRFLNTEAFF. The chain links TRBV5-1 to TRBJ1-1; D remains unclear. The V gene lost 3 bases and the J gene lost 0 bases, with 12 bases spanning the gap. Germline CDR1 reads SGHRS; CDR2 reads YFSETQ. This CDR3 is built from 15 residues.

Remarks on this clonotype: At one end the junction does not follow the germline gene, possibly because of a read error. The gene calls are TRBV7-4 and TRBJ2-7; no clear D gene. This CDR3 has 14 amino acids. Germline loops: CDR1 SGHVT, CDR2 SQSDAQ. For the CDR3, the DNA is TGTGCCAGCAGCTCCCCTCAGAAAGCCTACGAGCAGTCCTTC. Translating gives CASSSPQKAYEQSF. Variable domain in full (rest from reference TRBV7-4 and TRBJ2-7): GAGVSQSPRYKVAKRGRDVALRCDSISGHVTLYWYRQTLGQGSEVLTYSQSDAQRDKSGRPSGRFSAERPERSVSTLKIQRTEQGDSAVYLCASSSPQKAYEQSFGPGTRLTVT.

Comments on this clonotype: One end of the junction fails to match germline, which may point to a read error. The chain has TRBV7-2 and TRBJ2-5; D unresolved. The germline CDR1 and CDR2 sequences are SGHTA and FQGNSA. The CDR3 extends over 13 amino acids. CDR3 nucleotides: TGTTCCAGAAGCTTAGCCCACCGGGAGACCCAGTACTTC. Protein: CSRSLAHRETQYF. Supplemented by reference TRBV7-2 and TRBJ2-5, the full variable domain reads GAGVSQSPSNKVTEKGKDVELRCDPISGHTALYWYRQSLGQGLEFLIYFQGNSAPDKSGLPSDRFSAERTGGSVSTLTIQRTQQEDSAVYLCSRSLAHRETQYFGPGTRLLVL.

This chain connects TRBV5-1 to TRBJ2-5; possibly TRBD1 for D (5 bases). This CDR3 spans 15 amino acids. V lost 3 bases, J lost 5 bases, and 17 bases lay in between. From germline, CDR1 is SGHRS and CDR2 YFSETQ. The CDR3 protein is CASSSGLDNGETQYF. CDR3 DNA: TGCGCCAGCAGCTCCGGGCTGGACAATGGGGAGACCCAGTACTTC.

In its sample, this clonotype is large. The rearrangement links TRBV10-3 to TRBJ1-2; weak D call: TRBD1 (5 bases). Germline CDR1 is ENHRY and CDR2 is SYGVKD. The CDR3 spans 13 residues. With 11 bases removed from V and 4 bases from J, the gap between germline ends came to 17 bases. CDR3 nucleotides: TGTGCCGCCTGGGACGGAAACTTCTATGGCTACACCTTC. This translates into CAAWDGNFYGYTF.

This rearrangement joins TRBV11-2 to TRBJ2-5; 10 bases align to TRBD2. The V and J ends lost 5 bases and 3 bases, in that order; junction bases with no gene match: 3. CDR1 is SGHAT, CDR2 FQNNGV, per germline. CDR3 length: 14 residues. CDR3 sequence reads: CASSPAGGKETQYF. In nucleotides, the CDR3 is TGTGCCAGCAGCCCAGCGGGGGGGAAAGAGACCCAGTACTTC.

Many counts were recorded for this clonotype. The V and J genes are TRBV7-2 and TRBJ2-3, with 13 bases matching TRBD2. CDR1 is SGHTA, CDR2 FQGNSA, per germline. The CDR3 consists of 19 residues. Trimming cost V 5 bases and J 0 bases; bases outside gene matches: 11. The CDR3 is CASSTWTSGGPASTDTQYF. CDR3 bases: TGTGCCAGCAGCACCTGGACTAGCGGGGGACCCGCTAGCACAGATACGCAGTATTTT.

The chain is built from TRBV7-2 and TRBJ2-4; the D gene is possibly TRBD2 (7 bases). The V gene's germline CDR1 is SGHTA and CDR2 FQGNSA. The CDR3 runs 17 residues. V lost 2 bases and J 0 bases, leaving 14 bases between the germline ends. The CDR3, as DNA: TGTGCCAGCAGCTTAATAAGGGGGGGAGTAGCCAAAAACATTCAGTACTTC. It is translated as CASSLIRGGVAKNIQYF. The whole variable domain, filled in from reference TRBV7-2 and TRBJ2-4, reads GAGVSQSPSNKVTEKGKDVELRCDPISGHTALYWYRQSLGQGLEFLIYFQGNSAPDKSGLPSDRFSAERTGGSVSTLTIQRTQQEDSAVYLCASSLIRGGVAKNIQYFGAGTRLSVL.

The chain carries TRBV7-2 and TRBJ1-1; D possibly corresponds to TRBD1 (6 bases). Germline assignment: CDR1 SGHTA and CDR2 FQGNSA. This CDR3 comprises 15 residues. Trimming stripped 1 base from V and 5 bases from J, with 14 bases between. The CDR3 region has the DNA TGTGCCAGCAGCTTAGTAACGGGGGCATCGACTGAAGCTTTCTTT. This gives the protein CASSLVTGASTEAFF.

The chain couples TRBV6-8 to TRBJ2-5; 9 bases are a match to TRBD1. This CDR3 spans 14 amino acids. V lost 4 bases, J lost 5 bases, and 5 bases stayed unmatched. The germline V gene encodes CDR1 MNHGY and CDR2 SAAAGT. The CDR3 bases are TGTGCCAGCAGTTGGGACAGGGTTTTGGAGACCCAGTACTTC. Protein product: CASSWDRVLETQYF.

The rearrangement uses TRBV29-1 and TRBJ1-2, with TRBD1 as a possible D gene (6 bases). Deletions cut 3 bases from V and 8 bases from J, with 19 bases between. The length of the CDR3 is 14 residues. The germline V gene encodes CDR1 SQVTM and CDR2 ANQGSEA. As DNA, the CDR3 is TGCAGCGTTGACAAGGGGGAGACGTTTTGGGGCTACACCTTC. Protein product: CSVDKGETFWGYTF. The whole variable domain, remainder taken from reference TRBV29-1 and TRBJ1-2, is SAVISQKPSRDICQRGTSLTIQCQVDSQVTMMFWYRQQPGQSLTLIATANQGSEATYESGFVIDKFPISRPNLTFSTLTVSNMSPEDSSIYLCSVDKGETFWGYTFGSGTRLTVV.

The genes are TRBV28 and TRBJ2-1, with TRBD1 as a possible D gene (5 bases). V lost 7 bases and J lost 15, with 16 bases in between. This CDR3 is built from 11 residues. Germline-derived CDR1 and CDR2 are MDHEN and SYDVKM. CDR3: CASNDDRGRFF. The CDR3 DNA reads TGTGCCAGCAACGACGACAGAGGTCGGTTCTTC.

This clonotype was seen repeatedly, ten times or more. The chain's CDR3 is CASSSGTSYNEQFF. DNA of the CDR3: TGTGCCAGCAGTTCCGGGACTAGCTACAATGAGCAGTTCTTC. V is TRBV28 and J is TRBJ2-1; 8 bases line up with TRBD2. The length of the CDR3 is 14 residues. Per the germline V gene, CDR1 is MDHEN and CDR2 is SYDVKM. V gave up 4 bases and J gave up 3 bases; unmatched junction bases: 2.

This chain uses TRBV3-1 with TRBJ2-1, with D possibly matching TRBD2 (6 bases). The germline V and J ends were trimmed by 0 bases and 9 bases, with 21 bases remaining between them. Germline V gene sequence: CDR1 LGHDT, CDR2 YNNKEL (reference sequence). The length of the CDR3 is 17 residues. CDR3 protein: CASSQDQSAWGDGEQFF. The CDR3 DNA is TGTGCCAGCAGCCAAGATCAGTCTGCGTGGGGGGATGGTGAGCAGTTCTTC.

The V call is TRBV7-6, the J call TRBJ2-7; D remains unclear. From germline, CDR1 is SGHVS and CDR2 FNYEAQ. Trimming removed 5 bases from V and 7 bases from J, with 9 bases in between. The CDR3 extends over 11 amino acids. CDR3 protein: CASSNGPEQYF. The CDR3, as DNA: TGTGCCAGCAGCAATGGACCTGAGCAGTACTTC.

Of note for this clonotype: The germline gene is not matched at one end of the junction; a read error may be the cause. The chain has TRBV6-6 and TRBJ1-5, with 9 bases lining up with TRBD1. Germline V CDR1 and CDR2: MNHNY, SVGAGI (reference sequence). The CDR3 totals 17 residues. CDR3 region: CASSYSLGTGGNQPPHF. The CDR3 DNA reads as TGTGCCAGCAGTTACTCTCTGGGTACAGGGGGCAATCAGCCCCCGCATTTT.

The chain joins TRBV27 to TRBJ2-1, with D unclear. The CDR3 runs to 15 residues. V dropped 2 bases and J dropped 1 base, with 9 bases sitting between them. Germline V gives CDR1 MNHEY, CDR2 SMNVEV (reference sequence). The CDR3: CASSLGMESYNEQFF. The CDR3 DNA reads as TGTGCCAGCAGTTTAGGTATGGAGTCCTACAATGAGCAGTTCTTC.

V is TRBV11-2 and J is TRBJ2-3; 9 bases align to TRBD2. The CDR3 has 16 amino acids. J lost 4 bases, V lost 4 bases, and 9 bases had no gene match. Germline V lookup: CDR1 SGHAT, CDR2 FQNNGV. CDR3 sequence: CASSSLPSGIPDTQYF. In DNA form, the CDR3 reads TGTGCCAGCAGCTCCTTACCTAGCGGGATCCCAGATACGCAGTATTTT.